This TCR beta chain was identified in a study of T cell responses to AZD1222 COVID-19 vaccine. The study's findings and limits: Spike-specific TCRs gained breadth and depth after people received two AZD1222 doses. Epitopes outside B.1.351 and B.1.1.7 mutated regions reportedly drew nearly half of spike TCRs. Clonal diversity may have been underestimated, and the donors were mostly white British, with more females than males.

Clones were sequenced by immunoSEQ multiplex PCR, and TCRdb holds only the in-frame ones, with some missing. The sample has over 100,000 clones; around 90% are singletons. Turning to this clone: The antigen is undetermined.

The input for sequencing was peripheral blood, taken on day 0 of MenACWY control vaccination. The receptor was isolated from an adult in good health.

CDR3 DNA sequence: TGTGCCAGCAGCTTAAAGATGGGGGCAATCTATGGCTACACCTTC. Encoded protein: CASSLKMGAIYGYTF. The genes are TRBV14 and TRBJ1-2; possibly TRBD1 for D (6 bases). Germline V gives CDR1 SGHDN, CDR2 FVKESK. The CDR3 runs 15 residues. With 5 bases removed from V and 4 bases from J, the gap between germline ends came to 17 bases. Looking up the rest from reference TRBV14 and TRBJ1-2 gives the full variable domain: EAGVTQFPSHSVIEKGQTVTLRCDPISGHDNLYWYRRVMGKEIKFLLHFVKESKQDESGMPNNRFLAERTGGTYSTLKVQPAELEDSGVYFCASSLKMGAIYGYTFGSGTRLTVV.